This entry is about one T cell receptor (beta chain). The CDR3 runs to 12 residues. The germline CDR1 and CDR2 sequences are MDHEN and SYDVKM. Trimming removed 6 bases at V and 7 bases at J, with 12 bases between. The data derive from a study of blood T cell repertoires in COVID-19. Turning to the study itself: Whether acute or convalescent, the COVID-19 samples came from the United States, Italy and Spain. Nucleic acid was either cDNA or gDNA, and it came from T cells, B-cell-depleted T cells, or PBMCs.

Repertoires were generated with immunoSEQ multiplex PCR, while TCRdb's copy carries only in-frame clones and drops some. The sample includes about 170,000 clones, approximately 84% of them seen just once. This rearrangement joins TRBV28 to TRBJ1-1; D perhaps matches TRBD1 (6 bases). The sample comprised peripheral blood. This clonotype originated in a man aged 40-49 years who had recovered from COVID-19. The CDR3 spells CASSYGQSEAFF. In nucleotides, the CDR3 is TGTGCCAGCAGCTACGGACAGAGTGAAGCTTTCTTT.